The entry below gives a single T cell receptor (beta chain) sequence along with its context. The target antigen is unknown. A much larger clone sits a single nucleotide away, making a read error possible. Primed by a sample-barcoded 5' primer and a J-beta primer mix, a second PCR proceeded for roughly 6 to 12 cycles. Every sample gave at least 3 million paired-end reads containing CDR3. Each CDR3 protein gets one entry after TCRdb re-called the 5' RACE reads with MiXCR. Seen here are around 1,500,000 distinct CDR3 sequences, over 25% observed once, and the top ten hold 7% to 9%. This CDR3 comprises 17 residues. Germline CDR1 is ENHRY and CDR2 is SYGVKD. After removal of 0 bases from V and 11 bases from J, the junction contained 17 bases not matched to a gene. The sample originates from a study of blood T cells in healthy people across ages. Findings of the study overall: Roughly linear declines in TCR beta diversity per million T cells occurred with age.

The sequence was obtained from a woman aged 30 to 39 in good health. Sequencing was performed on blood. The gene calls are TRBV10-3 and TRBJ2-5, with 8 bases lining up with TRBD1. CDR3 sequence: CAISESSGDRIYNEQYF. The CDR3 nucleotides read TGTGCCATCAGTGAGTCGAGTGGGGACAGGATTTACAATGAGCAGTACTTC.